This TCR beta chain derives from a study of OX40 agonist ivuxolimab in advanced cancers. Study in general: Ivuxolimab, an antibody that agonizes OX40 (CD134), was administered to the patients. Study-wide results and caveats: Both blood CD4+ and CD8+ T cells showed clonal growth by week 6 at 0.1 to 3.0 mg/kg. Expanded peripheral T cells had an undetermined antigen specificity.

V gave up 4 bases and J gave up 4 bases; unmatched junction bases: 4. The CDR3 extends over 14 amino acids. CDR1 is MNHEY and CDR2 is SVGAGI in the germline V gene. Assay used: immunoSEQ multiplex PCR; TCRdb lists only in-frame clones, some missing. Of 65,000 to 85,000 clones in the sample, about 80% were seen once. Baseline, cycle 4 day 1, and cycle 7 day 1 were the blood sampling points. With respect to this clone: Its antigen is currently unknown.

The source was CD4+ or CD8+ T cells sorted from blood, collected in a trial of the OX40 agonist ivuxolimab. This clonotype originated in an adult with an advanced solid tumor such as melanoma, head and neck, liver or kidney cancer. The chain links TRBV6-5 to TRBJ2-7; 10 bases align to TRBD2. The CDR3 region is CASSSSSGGYEQYF. The CDR3 DNA sequence: TGTGCCAGCAGTTCCTCTAGCGGGGGTTACGAGCAGTACTTC.